Following are 32 T cell receptor beta chains from one sample sequenced in a study of blood T cell repertoires in COVID-19. The method was immunoSEQ multiplex PCR; TCRdb's version includes in-frame clones alone and lacks a portion of them. The repertoire holds about 46,000 clones, with 70% to 90% as singletons. Source material: PBMCs or T cells enriched from blood (not recorded which). These receptors came from a woman in her forties or fifties who had recovered from COVID-19.

The rearrangement links TRBV2 to TRBJ1-3; D unclear. With 5 bases removed from V and 5 bases from J, the gap between germline ends came to 10 bases. The CDR3 loop spans 13 amino acids. The germline gives CDR1 SNHLY, CDR2 FYNNEI. CDR3 in amino acids: CASSKDGRNTIYF. The CDR3 DNA reads as TGTGCCAGCAGTAAAGACGGTAGAAACACCATATATTTT. Using reference TRBV2 and TRBJ1-3 for the parts outside the CDR3, the full variable domain is EPEVTQTPSHQVTQMGQEVILRCVPISNHLYFYWYRQILGQKVEFLVSFYNNEISEKSEIFDDQFSVERPDGSNFTLKIRSTKLEDSAMYFCASSKDGRNTIYFGEGSWLTVV.

J is TRBJ2-1 and V is TRBV2; 7 positions agree with TRBD2. The CDR3 sequence is 14 residues long. The germline V gene has CDR1 SNHLY and CDR2 FYNNEI. V was clipped by 10 bases and J by 0 bases; unmatched bases: 6. The DNA for the CDR3 is TGTGCCACCCGAGCGGGGAGCTCCTACAATGAGCAGTTCTTC. It codes for CATRAGSSYNEQFF.

The chain carries TRBV4-1 and TRBJ2-2; D is possibly TRBD2 (6 bases). V lost 2 bases and J 7 bases, leaving 17 bases between the germline ends. The CDR3 sequence is 16 residues long. CDR1 is MGHRA, CDR2 YSYEKL, per germline. The CDR3 sequence: CASSQYPRGRGGELFF. For the CDR3, the DNA is TGCGCCAGCAGCCAATACCCGCGGGGCCGTGGCGGGGAGCTGTTTTTT.

This chain joins TRBV11-2 and TRBJ2-3; 7 bases are a match to TRBD2. This CDR3 has 15 residues. Per germline, CDR1 SGHAT and CDR2 FQNNGV. After removal of 5 bases from V and 4 bases from J, the junction contained 9 bases not matched to a gene. CDR3 sequence (DNA): TGTGCCAGCAGCCCCCGGGGGGTAGCCGCAGATACGCAGTATTTT. Amino acids: CASSPRGVAADTQYF.

This sequence joins TRBV19 and TRBJ1-1, with D uncertain. The CDR3 runs 15 residues. V gave up 5 bases and J gave up 0 bases, with 13 bases separating them. Germline CDR1 and CDR2: LNHDA and SQIVND (reference sequence). The CDR3 loop is CASSPKARMNTEAFF. Written as DNA, the CDR3 is TGTGCCAGTAGTCCGAAGGCTAGGATGAACACTGAAGCTTTCTTT.

The V gene is TRBV5-8, the J gene TRBJ2-5, with a possible D match to TRBD2 (5 bases). V lost 8 bases and J 0 bases, leaving 11 bases between the germline ends. In germline, CDR1 is SGHTS, CDR2 YDEGEE. CDR3 length: 13 residues. CDR3 protein: CARNERNQETQYF. As DNA, the CDR3 is TGTGCCAGAAACGAGCGGAACCAAGAGACCCAGTACTTC.

This clone has only a few counts. The rearrangement joins TRBV18 to TRBJ1-5; no reliable D call. This CDR3 has 14 amino acids. V gave up 2 bases and J gave up 0 bases, with 5 bases separating them. Germline CDR1 reads KGHSH; CDR2 reads LQKENI. CDR3 protein: CASSPEVSNQPQHF. In nucleotides, the CDR3 is TGTGCCAGCTCACCAGAGGTTAGCAATCAGCCCCAGCATTTT.

This clone has just a few counts. The rearrangement links TRBV19 to TRBJ1-2; 8 bases fit TRBD1. V lost 4 bases and J lost 6; bases outside the gene matches: 19. Germline V gene data show CDR1 as LNHDA and CDR2 as SQIVND (reference sequence). This CDR3 region has 18 residues. The CDR3 loop is CASSSLGQGNFYSDGYTF. CDR3 nucleotides: TGTGCCAGTAGTAGCCTAGGACAGGGTAACTTCTATAGTGATGGCTACACCTTC.

The rearrangement links TRBV6-1 to TRBJ1-1; 8 bases line up with TRBD1. The CDR3 runs 18 residues. CDR1 is MNHNS and CDR2 is SASEGT in the germline V gene. The V segment lost 4 bases and the J segment 3 bases; nucleotides outside the gene matches: 16. The CDR3 loop is CASSASLRGPQRDTEAFF. CDR3 nucleotide sequence: TGTGCCAGCAGTGCGTCCCTCAGGGGGCCTCAGAGGGACACTGAAGCTTTCTTT.

The chain carries TRBV6-5 and TRBJ2-3, with D unresolved. Germline V gives CDR1 MNHEY, CDR2 SVGAGI. The CDR3 runs 15 residues. The CDR3 region is CASSPRLSGTDTQYF. The CDR3 DNA reads as TGTGCTTCCTCGCCCCGATTGAGCGGCACAGATACGCAGTATTTT.

V gene TRBV28 combines with J gene TRBJ2-3; a weak D match, TRBD1 (6 bases). Trimming shortened V by 2 bases and J by 0 bases, and 6 bases separated the two germline ends. This CDR3 spans 14 amino acids. Germline CDR1 and CDR2: MDHEN and SYDVKM. DNA of the CDR3: TGTGCCAGCAGTTTAACAGGGAGCACAGATACGCAGTATTTT. This gives the protein CASSLTGSTDTQYF.

This chain uses TRBV24-1 with TRBJ2-5, with TRBD1 matching 8 bases. Looked up from germline, CDR1 is KGHDR and CDR2 is SFDVKD. The junction had 9 bases not matched to a gene; V was cut back by 5 bases and J by 5 bases. This CDR3 comprises 15 residues. This CDR3 reads CATSAGGSYVETQYF. CDR3 DNA sequence: TGTGCCACCAGTGCAGGGGGCAGTTACGTGGAGACCCAGTACTTC.

V gene TRBV27 combines with J gene TRBJ1-2, with 7 nucleotides matching TRBD1. Per germline, CDR1 MNHEY and CDR2 SMNVEV (reference sequence). Unmatched junction bases numbered 8, after V lost 6 bases and J lost 1 base. This CDR3 spans 15 amino acids. CDR3 in DNA: TGTGCCAGCAGCCCCCGGGACAGCTATAACTATGGCTACACCTTC. It codes for CASSPRDSYNYGYTF.

This CDR3 reads CASSLGGGHSYEQYF. The CDR3 DNA reads TGTGCCAGCAGTCTTGGCGGGGGGCACTCCTACGAGCAGTACTTC. The rearrangement joins TRBV25-1 to TRBJ2-7; 8 bases are a match to TRBD2. The CDR3 runs to 15 residues. Germline V gene data show CDR1 as MGHDK and CDR2 as SYGVNS. The ends lost 5 bases at V and 0 bases at J; junction bases unmatched: 6.

The rearrangement joins TRBV7-2 to TRBJ2-7; a possible D gene is TRBD1 (6 bases). The germline V gene has CDR1 SGHTA and CDR2 FQGNSA. CDR3 size: 16 residues. V lost 5 bases to trimming and J lost 3 bases, with 20 bases between them. CDR3 DNA: TGTGCCAGCAGCCCCGCAGGGGCAGGGGCGAGCTACGAGCAGTACTTC. It codes for CASSPAGAGASYEQYF.

The chain joins TRBV6-6 to TRBJ1-6, with TRBD1 as a possible D gene (5 bases). Germline V gene data show CDR1 as MNHNY and CDR2 as SVGAGI (reference sequence). The length of the CDR3 is 15 residues. Deletions cut 8 bases from V and 10 bases from J, with 21 bases between. The CDR3 DNA reads as TGTGCCAGCCTCGACGGGGGAACGCTCGGCTCACCCCTCCACTTT. Its translation: CASLDGGTLGSPLHF.

V is TRBV27 and J is TRBJ1-2; D not resolved. Germline V lookup: CDR1 MNHEY, CDR2 SMNVEV (reference sequence). CDR3 length: 14 residues. V dropped 5 bases and J dropped 0 bases, with 10 bases sitting between them. In DNA, the CDR3 is TGTGCCAGCAGTATCCACAGAGCTAACTATGGCTACACCTTC. Protein product: CASSIHRANYGYTF.

V and J are TRBV18 and TRBJ2-1, with 9 bases fitting TRBD1. Germline CDR1 KGHSH, CDR2 LQKENI. V lost 1 base and J lost 0; bases outside the gene matches: 10. The CDR3 is made up of 19 amino acids. For the CDR3, the DNA is TGTGCCAGCTCACCACGCGTCGGGACAGGGATTAGCTCCTACAATGAGCAGTTCTTC. Its translation: CASSPRVGTGISSYNEQFF. The entire variable domain, with the rest obtained from reference TRBV18 and TRBJ2-1, is as follows: NAGVMQNPRHLVRRRGQEARLRCSPMKGHSHVYWYRQLPEEGLKFMVYLQKENIIDESGMPKERFSAEFPKEGPSILRIQQVVRGDSAAYFCASSPRVGTGISSYNEQFFGPGTRLTVL.

The V call is TRBV18, the J call TRBJ2-1; D call uncertain. The germline gives CDR1 KGHSH, CDR2 LQKENI. V was shortened by 0 bases and J by 1 base, with 10 bases between the two germline ends. The CDR3 contains 16 residues. For the CDR3, the DNA is TGTGCCAGCTCACCACCGGCTGCCCCGTCCTACAATGAGCAGTTCTTC. Translation gives CASSPPAAPSYNEQFF.

The rearrangement links TRBV5-1 to TRBJ1-4; 9 bases are a match to TRBD1. The CDR3 consists of 14 residues. J lost 8 bases, V lost 4 bases, and 6 bases had no gene match. CDR1 SGHRS and CDR2 YFSETQ come from the germline V gene. CDR3 sequence (DNA): TGCGCCAGCAGCAAGGACAGGGGCAGCGAAAAACTGTTTTTT. This encodes CASSKDRGSEKLFF.

This rearrangement joins TRBV11-2 to TRBJ2-1, with 8 bases aligning to TRBD1. V lost 3 bases and J lost 0; bases outside the gene matches: 7. CDR3 length: 17 residues. Germline V gene data show CDR1 as SGHAT and CDR2 as FQNNGV. DNA for the CDR3: TGTGCCAGCAGCTTCCCCCCTACAGGGGGCTCCTACAATGAGCAGTTCTTC. As protein: CASSFPPTGGSYNEQFF.

The gene calls are TRBV6-5 and TRBJ1-1; no firm D call. Trimming shortened V by 11 bases and J by 3 bases, and 22 bases separated the two germline ends. CDR3 size: 15 residues. Germline-derived CDR1 and CDR2 are MNHEY and SVGAGI. The CDR3 loop is CAVEDGAAGYTEAFF. DNA of the CDR3: TGTGCCGTAGAGGATGGAGCGGCTGGATACACTGAAGCTTTCTTT.

The chain has TRBV6-2 or TRBV6-3 and TRBJ2-7; 10 nucleotides match TRBD2. This CDR3 is 19 amino acids long. Germline lookup yields CDR1 MNHEY and CDR2 SVGEGT. V shed 7 bases and J 9 bases; nucleotides not matched to a gene: 27. Here the CDR3 reads CASTPGASGGPRTEVGQYF. CDR3 coding DNA: TGTGCCAGCACCCCGGGGGCTAGCGGGGGCCCACGAACGGAGGTAGGGCAGTACTTC.

V is TRBV2 and J is TRBJ1-4; TRBD1 aligns across 7 bases. V shed 4 bases and J 5 bases; nucleotides not matched to a gene: 7. Germline-derived CDR1 and CDR2 are SNHLY and FYNNEI. The CDR3 consists of 15 residues. CDR3 residues: CASSVRQGTNEKLFF. As DNA, the CDR3 is TGTGCCAGCAGTGTCCGACAGGGAACGAATGAAAAACTGTTTTTT.

The chain links TRBV5-1 to TRBJ2-3, with 9 bases matching TRBD2. The ends lost 1 base at V and 4 bases at J; junction bases unmatched: 7. Germline V lookup: CDR1 SGHRS, CDR2 YFSETQ. This CDR3 region has 16 residues. In DNA, the CDR3 is TGCGCCAGCAGCTTGAGGGCGGGAGGGGTTGCAGATACGCAGTATTTT. Translation: CASSLRAGGVADTQYF.

J is TRBJ2-3 and V is TRBV23-1; D is perhaps TRBD1 (6 bases). TRBV23-1 is known as an ORF, though its function is uncertain. The length of the CDR3 is 15 residues. The V end lost 6 bases, the J end lost 6 bases, and 19 bases lay between the germline ends. Here the CDR3 DNA reads TGCGCCAGCAGCCGAGCAGGGGATCTACCCGATACGCAGTATTTT. As protein: CASSRAGDLPDTQYF.

The gene calls are TRBV3-1 (or the pseudogene TRBV3-2) and TRBJ1-1, with 7 bases lining up with TRBD1. Germline CDR1 reads LGHDT; CDR2 reads YNNKEL (reference sequence). The V segment lost 1 base and the J segment 5 bases; nucleotides outside the gene matches: 7. This CDR3 is 15 amino acids long. DNA for the CDR3: TGTGCCAGCAGCCAAGGTCGTCTCAGGGGGACTGAAGCTTTCTTT. It is translated as CASSQGRLRGTEAFF.

The CDR3 is CSVRWTSGTDTQYF. CDR3 bases: TGCAGCGTGAGGTGGACTAGCGGCACAGATACGCAGTATTTT. V usage is TRBV29-1 and J usage is TRBJ2-3; 9 bases match TRBD2. V dropped 6 bases and J dropped 1; count of bases not matched to a gene: 5. The germline V gene has CDR1 SQVTM and CDR2 ANQGSEA. This CDR3 has 14 residues.

V gene TRBV28 combines with J gene TRBJ1-3; D ambiguous. The CDR3 covers 16 residues. The V end lost 3 bases, the J end lost 1 base, and 13 bases lay between the germline ends. Per germline, CDR1 MDHEN and CDR2 SYDVKM. CDR3 bases: TGTGCCAGCAGTTTTACGCGCAGGCGATCTGGAAACACCATATATTTT. It codes for CASSFTRRRSGNTIYF.

The rearrangement joins TRBV28 to TRBJ1-4; D is unresolved. This CDR3 is 14 amino acids long. Trimming took 2 bases from V and 8 from J, leaving 12 bases between them. Germline V gives CDR1 MDHEN, CDR2 SYDVKM. CDR3 bases: TGTGCCAGCAGTTTAGGCCAGAGGGAGGAAAAACTGTTTTTT. Its protein is CASSLGQREEKLFF.

The chain combines TRBV19 with TRBJ2-2, with D hard to call. The CDR3 is 15 residues long. Germline CDR1 reads LNHDA; CDR2 reads SQIVND (reference sequence). The V end was cut by 2 bases, the J end by 1 base, with 8 bases between. The CDR3: CASSIIGVNTGELFF. Written as DNA, the CDR3 is TGTGCCAGTAGTATAATCGGTGTGAACACCGGGGAGCTGTTTTTT.

The chain joins TRBV6-5 to TRBJ1-1; 11 bases are shared with TRBD1. The CDR3 sequence is 14 residues long. Germline V lookup: CDR1 MNHEY, CDR2 SVGAGI. After removal of 5 bases from V and 7 bases from J, the junction contained 6 bases not matched to a gene. CDR3 protein: CASSRGQGVNEAFF. CDR3 DNA sequence: TGTGCCAGCAGTAGGGGACAGGGGGTGAATGAAGCTTTCTTT.